This T cell receptor (beta chain) was recovered during a study of T cell repertoires in cytomegalovirus infection (dated by TCRdb to about 2019). Study-level background: The peptide stimulations were aimed at well-studied HLA-B-restricted epitopes as well as recently identified HLA-C-restricted CMV epitopes, whose presentation resists viral immunomodulation. Because public TCR beta signatures pointed to carriage of CMV infection together with the matching HLA type, the HLA type of each donor mattered for the analysis.

The treatment or condition label corresponds to: in vitro stimulation with specific CMV peptide epitopes to enrich CMV-specific T cells. Between the V and J ends, shortened by 5 bases and 3 bases respectively, the junction contains 19 bases. Taken from the germline V gene, the CDR1 and CDR2 loops are SGHTA and FQGNSA. Measured from the cysteine to the phenylalanine, the CDR3 is 17 residues long. Only the CDR3 DNA stays, 51 bases, in frame from base 1. This clonotype was seen at least ten times. Its recognized antigen is unknown. It has no much larger one-base neighbor in the sample; base qualities were not kept. TCRdb shows the sequencer as Illumina HiSeq 1500. TCRdb applied fastp at Q25 and MiXCR to the public reads, then kept only in-frame beta chains. Each entry merges the rows of one CDR3 protein and shows their most common DNA and genes. The sample table lists hundreds of thousands of distinct CDR3 sequences, 30% to 35% of them with a count of one. Around 12% of the sample belongs to the ten largest clones.

Summary of the overall study and its limitations: Cumulative frequency of public TCR beta family members discriminated carriers of CMV infection plus the relevant HLA type in this cohort and an independent approximately 340-donor cohort. The ex vivo response was dominated by HLA-C-restricted CMV-specific TCR beta clonotypes, and the single most frequent clonotype in two of eight donors was supplied by these HLA-C-restricted clonotypes.

The sequence came from a human donor in good health (CMV status not recorded). Some clones in this sample may be carry-over from other donors' samples. This specimen consisted of cultured CD8+ T cells from PBMCs, obtained from culture after CMV antigen stimulation. In this chain, TRBV7-2 is recombined with TRBJ1-4; TRBD1 is perhaps the D gene, given 5 matching bases. The nucleotides read TGTGCCAGCAGCCCTTCTGTGGGGGACGGGGCTAATGAAAAACTGTTTTTT. The encoded protein is CASSPSVGDGANEKLFF.